These T cell receptor beta chains were read from a single sample in a study of siplizumab effects on memory and regulatory T cells. Sequenced by immunoSEQ multiplex PCR; TCRdb stores in-frame clones only, minus some. The sample yields under 95,000 clones, over 85% seen once. Material: non-Treg CD4+ T cells sorted from blood. These TCRs come from a human donor in good health. Each CDR3 is given with its conserved first and last residue. D genes are given only for firm matches. Where a row states a size, it is once, few, many or the class of an expanded clone; other rows omit it.

v_gene	abundance	d_gene	len	j_gene	CDR3aa	CDR3nt
TRBV7-9	.	.	13	TRBJ2-1	CASSLRQYNEQFF	TGTGCCAGCAGCTTACGGCAGTACAATGAGCAGTTCTTC
TRBV5-4	.	.	15	TRBJ2-5	CASSLGGVEEETQYF	TGTGCCAGCAGCTTGGGGGGTGTGGAAGAAGAGACCCAGTACTTC
TRBV4-1	.	TRBD1	13	TRBJ2-7	CASSRTGLNEQYF	TGCGCCAGCAGCCGGACAGGGCTAAACGAGCAGTACTTC
TRBV19	.	.	15	TRBJ1-1	CASSIGVVRATEAFF	TGTGCCAGTAGTATCGGAGTAGTCAGGGCGACTGAAGCTTTCTTT
TRBV7-8	.	.	14	TRBJ2-7	CASSSEIAGPEQYF	TGTGCCAGCAGCTCCGAAATTGCTGGACCCGAGCAGTACTTC
TRBV11-2	.	.	14	TRBJ2-2	CASSLVLETGELFF	TGTGCCAGCAGCTTAGTTTTAGAAACCGGGGAGCTGTTTTTT
TRBV2	.	TRBD2	14	TRBJ2-1	CASMGLATHNEQFF	TGTGCCAGCATGGGACTAGCGACCCACAATGAGCAGTTCTTC
TRBV10-3	.	.	14	TRBJ1-2	CAISPPAGSYGYTF	TGTGCCATCAGTCCCCCCGCGGGATCCTATGGCTACACCTTC
TRBV7-2	.	TRBD2	14	TRBJ2-7	CASSRTSDIYEQYF	TGTGCCAGCAGCAGGACTAGCGATATCTACGAGCAGTACTTC
TRBV4-1	.	TRBD2	16	TRBJ2-1	CASSQDKSGRSNEQFF	TGCGCCAGCAGCCAAGATAAAAGCGGGAGGTCCAATGAGCAGTTCTTC
TRBV14	once	TRBD1	14	TRBJ2-5	CASSSRGRRETQYF	TGTGCCAGCAGCTCCAGGGGGCGCAGGGAGACCCAGTACTTC
TRBV11-2	once	.	11	TRBJ2-2	CASSFAGELFF	TGTGCCAGCAGCTTCGCCGGGGAGCTGTTTTTT
TRBV14	.	TRBD1	15	TRBJ2-4	CASSQSGTGANIQYF	TGTGCCAGCAGCCAGTCCGGGACAGGGGCCAACATTCAGTACTTC
TRBV11-2	.	.	14	TRBJ2-7	CASSLEALLGQQYF	TGTGCCAGCAGCTTAGAAGCACTGTTGGGGCAGCAGTACTTC
TRBV10-3	few	.	13	TRBJ1-4	CAISWLLGEKLFF	TGTGCCATCAGTTGGCTCCTCGGGGAAAAACTGTTTTTT
TRBV9	.	TRBD2	14	TRBJ2-7	CASSVSGVSYEQYF	TGTGCCAGCAGCGTAAGCGGGGTCTCCTACGAGCAGTACTTC
TRBV19	.	.	13	TRBJ1-6	CASSRGRDSPLHF	TGTGCCAGTAGTAGGGGCAGAGATTCACCCCTCCACTTT
TRBV5-6	.	.	13	TRBJ1-3	CASSLDSGNTIYF	TGTGCCAGCAGCTTGGACTCTGGAAACACCATATATTTT
TRBV5-4	.	TRBD1	15	TRBJ2-3	CASSSGTDSTDTQYF	TGTGCCAGCAGCTCGGGGACAGATTCTACAGATACGCAGTATTTT
TRBV28	.	TRBD2	15	TRBJ2-2	CASCGSSANTGELFF	TGTGCCAGCTGCGGGAGTTCCGCGAACACCGGGGAGCTGTTTTTT
TRBV5-5	.	.	14	TRBJ1-2	CASSLYPGSYGYTF	TGTGCCAGCAGCTTGTACCCGGGGTCCTATGGCTACACCTTC
TRBV5-3	.	.	14	TRBJ1-2	CARTTGRLNYGYTF	TGTGCCAGAACTACCGGGAGACTTAACTATGGCTACACCTTC
TRBV6-1	.	TRBD1	13	TRBJ2-5	CASSRTGSETQYF	TGTGCCAGCAGTCGGACAGGGTCAGAGACCCAGTACTTC